This T cell receptor (beta chain) originates from a study of shared clonotypes between healthy human individuals. Across the whole study: Aged 18 to 49, the donors were a couple of women and three men.

Every subset's genomic DNA went evenly onto several immunoSEQ plates. Method: immunoSEQ multiplex PCR; TCRdb's copy keeps in-frame clones and lacks some. Counted here are millions of clones, around 95% occurring once; the ten biggest clones make up roughly 0.13%. Trimming removed 4 bases at V and 6 bases at J, with 15 bases between. CDR3 length equals 13 residues. Germline assignment: CDR1 SQVTM and CDR2 ANQGSEA. The specimen sequenced was naive CD4+ T cells sorted from blood. The sample's subset: CD45RA+ positively selected. The V and J genes are TRBV29-1 and TRBJ1-2; no clear D gene. The source of this sequence is a man between 18 and 29 years old in good health. The CDR3 reads CSVVVGGQDGYTF. In DNA, the CDR3 is TGCAGCGTTGTAGTGGGTGGCCAAGATGGCTACACCTTC.